Here is one T cell receptor beta chain with its context. The sequenced template was RNA, covering the TCR beta CDR3 region. Second-round multiplex PCR came after first-round RT-PCR with HTBI primers. TCRdb fed the multiplex PCR reads into MiXCR, producing one record per CDR3 protein. The table shows approximately 1.2 million distinct CDR3 sequences, with less than 45% occurring only once. This specimen comes from a study of Graves' ophthalmopathy and Graves' hyperthyroidism. Excluded: other autoimmune disease, uncontrolled infection, pregnancy or lactation. Clinicians made diagnoses from clinical symptoms, serum thyroxine, TRAb, thyroid ultrasound and orbital computed tomography. Germline-derived CDR1 and CDR2 are ENHRY and SYGVKD. The CDR3 sequence is 16 residues long. Unmatched junction bases numbered 15, after V lost 10 bases and J lost 4 bases.

Sequenced input: peripheral blood or thyroid tissue (not recorded which). This chain connects TRBV10-3 to TRBJ2-2; 7 positions agree with TRBD1. The sequence was collected from an adult man with Graves' hyperthyroidism. CDR3 DNA: TGTGCCAGCAGCCAACCCACAGGGGTCGGCACCGGGGAGCTGTTTTTT. Its protein product is CASSQPTGVGTGELFF.